The present TCR beta chain was sequenced within a study of T cell changes during pregnancy in multiple sclerosis. Assay used: immunoSEQ multiplex PCR; TCRdb lists only in-frame clones, some missing. This table has 40,000 to 50,000 clones, roughly nine tenths appearing once. V was clipped by 4 bases and J by 5 bases, with 5 bases between them. Germline-derived CDR1 and CDR2 are SEHNR and FQNEAQ (reference sequence). This CDR3 comprises 11 residues. This receptor was obtained from a female donor with multiple sclerosis, enrolled in a pregnancy study. This chain links TRBV7-9 with TRBJ2-5; the D is unclear. This material consisted of CD4+ T cells from peripheral blood mononuclear cells, taken in the first trimester of pregnancy. The CDR3 region has the DNA TGTGCCAGCAGCTCCGCGGAGACCCAGTACTTC. It encodes CASSSAETQYF.